These 8 T cell receptor beta chains were sequenced from one sample in a study of regulatory T cells in long-lasting Graves disease. Stated time point: newly diagnosed GD, antithyroid drugs for less than 3 months. With RNA extracted from PBMCs as input, the TCR library was made. Construction of the TCR beta libraries employed iRepertoire HTBI primers in conjunction with Arm-PCR of CDR3 regions. TCRdb analysed the multiplex PCR reads with MiXCR anew, one entry per CDR3 protein. The table shows around 460,000 distinct CDR3 sequences, with 13% to 15% occurring only once. These data were also filed under a second study, of T cells in Graves' hyperthyroidism and ophthalmopathy.

The material was peripheral blood mononuclear cells (PBMCs), obtained at new diagnosis, from a patient treated with antithyroid drugs. Receptors originate from a woman aged 45 to 65 with Graves disease.

In this sample, this clonotype turned up many times. The rearrangement uses TRBV11-2 and TRBJ2-1; 7 bases line up with TRBD2. V shed 6 bases and J 4 bases; nucleotides not matched to a gene: 9. CDR1 is SGHAT and CDR2 is FQNNGV in the germline V gene. The CDR3 covers 15 residues. This chain's CDR3 is CASRRGGEEYNEQFF. In DNA form, the CDR3 reads TGTGCCAGCAGAAGGGGAGGGGAGGAGTACAATGAGCAGTTCTTC. The full variable domain, completed using reference TRBV11-2 and TRBJ2-1, is EAGVAQSPRYKIIEKRQSVAFWCNPISGHATLYWYQQILGQGPKLLIQFQNNGVVDDSQLPKDRFSAERLKGVDSTLKIQPAKLEDSAVYLCASRRGGEEYNEQFFGPGTRLTVL.

This clonotype was detected only a few times. V and J are TRBV28 and TRBJ2-1; the D gene could be TRBD1 or TRBD2 (6 bases each). Gene TRBJ2-5 matches the end of the DNA better, so the J call may be wrong. The CDR3 is 15 amino acids. Germline CDR1 reads MDHEN; CDR2 reads SYDVKM. The CDR3 loop is CASCSGGGGQETQYF. CDR3 nucleotide sequence: TGTGCCAGCTGTAGCGGTGGAGGGGGCCAAGAGACCCAGTACTTC.

This clonotype has ten or more counts. This sequence joins TRBV7-9 and TRBJ2-1; TRBD2 aligns across 10 bases. CDR1 and CDR2 from the germline V gene are SEHNR and FQNEAQ (reference sequence). Trimming cost V 2 bases and J 16 bases; bases outside gene matches: 5. The CDR3 spans 12 residues. CDR3 protein: CASSLPGLAYFF. CDR3 DNA: TGTGCCAGCAGCTTACCGGGACTAGCGTACTTCTTC.

The chain employs TRBV28 and TRBJ2-7; 7 bases map to TRBD1. The trim removed 5 bases at V and 2 bases at J, leaving 9 bases unmatched. Germline V gene sequence: CDR1 MDHEN, CDR2 SYDVKM. The CDR3 covers 15 residues. CDR3 residues: CASSATGEPPYEQYF. Written as DNA, the CDR3 is TGTGCCAGCAGTGCCACAGGGGAGCCCCCCTACGAGCAGTACTTC.

This clonotype appeared many times. The J gene is TRBJ1-5, the V gene TRBV28; D call uncertain. Looked up from germline, CDR1 is MDHEN and CDR2 is SYDVKM. V was shortened by 2 bases and J by 7 bases, with 9 bases between the two germline ends. The CDR3 loop spans 13 amino acids. The CDR3 here is CASSLNGKQPQHF. The CDR3 DNA is TGTGCCAGCAGTTTAAATGGGAAACAGCCCCAGCATTTT.

This clonotype appeared a few times. J is TRBJ1-2 and V is TRBV15; perhaps TRBD1 as D (5 bases). V lost 5 bases, J lost 4 bases, and 20 bases lay in between. The CDR3 covers 16 residues. Germline lookup yields CDR1 LNHNV and CDR2 YYDKDF (reference sequence). The CDR3 sequence is CATSLDRDPSIYGYTF. The CDR3 DNA reads TGTGCCACCAGCCTGGACCGGGACCCCTCGATCTATGGCTACACCTTC.

This clonotype was counted at least ten times. The V call is TRBV18, the J call TRBJ2-1; D ambiguous. V was trimmed by 3 bases and J by 0 bases, leaving 9 bases between them. Per germline, CDR1 KGHSH and CDR2 LQKENI. The CDR3 is 15 amino acids. CDR3 bases: TGTGCCAGCTCACCCACACCGAGCTCCTACAATGAGCAGTTCTTC. This translates into CASSPTPSSYNEQFF.

This clonotype showed up many times. This sequence joins TRBV2 and TRBJ2-5; unclear D gene. The germline V and J ends were trimmed by 8 bases and 3 bases, with 7 bases remaining between them. Germline V gene data show CDR1 as SNHLY and CDR2 as FYNNEI. The CDR3 is 11 amino acids. As DNA, the CDR3 is TGTGCCAGCCCATGTGAAGAGACCCAGTACTTC. Its protein is CASPCEETQYF.